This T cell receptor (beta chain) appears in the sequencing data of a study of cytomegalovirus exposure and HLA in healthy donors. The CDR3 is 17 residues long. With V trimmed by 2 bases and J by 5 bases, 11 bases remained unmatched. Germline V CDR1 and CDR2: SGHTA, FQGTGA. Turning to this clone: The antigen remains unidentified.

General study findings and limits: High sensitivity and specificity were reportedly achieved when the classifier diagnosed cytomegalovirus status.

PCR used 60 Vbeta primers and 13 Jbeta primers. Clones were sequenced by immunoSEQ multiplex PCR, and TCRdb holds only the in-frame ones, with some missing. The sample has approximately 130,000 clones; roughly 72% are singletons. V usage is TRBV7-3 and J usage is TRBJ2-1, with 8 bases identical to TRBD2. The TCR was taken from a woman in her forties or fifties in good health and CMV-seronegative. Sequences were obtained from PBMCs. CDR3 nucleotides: TGTGCCAGCAGCTTACCGTGGACTAGCCCAAAGAACAATGAGCAGTTCTTC. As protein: CASSLPWTSPKNNEQFF.